What follows are 9 T cell receptor beta chains derived from one specimen sequenced in a study of response to subunit inactivated influenza vaccine. TCRdb reprocessed the RT-PCR reads via MiXCR and lists one record per CDR3 protein. The data show about 540,000 distinct CDR3 sequences, roughly 25% seen once. Another study also made use of these data, one on T cells expressing NK-cell markers. This second study says: A 5'RACE template switching approach incorporating UMIs was used to make TCR beta cDNA.

The sample in question was CD4+ T cells sorted from PBMCs, obtained 11 to 12 days after vaccination. The receptors stem from a man aged 50 to 60 who received an inactivated influenza vaccine.

This clonotype was detected only a few times. The rearrangement joins TRBV27 to TRBJ2-1; tentatively, D is TRBD1 or TRBD2 (5 bases each). The CDR3 sequence is 14 residues long. V was trimmed by 5 bases and J by 5 bases, leaving 13 bases between them. Germline V gene data show CDR1 as MNHEY and CDR2 as SMNVEV (reference sequence). CDR3: CASSHGTLNNEQFF. CDR3 DNA: TGTGCCAGCAGTCACGGGACCCTAAACAATGAGCAGTTCTTC.

This clonotype was seen just once. The J gene is TRBJ1-5, the V gene TRBV19, with a tentative D call TRBD1 (6 bases). This CDR3 has 16 amino acids. Germline-derived CDR1 and CDR2 are LNHDA and SQIVND (reference sequence). V was clipped by 7 bases and J by 0 bases, with 16 bases between them. The CDR3 loop reads CASTYGQQYSNQPQHF. Written as DNA, the CDR3 is TGTGCCAGTACCTATGGACAGCAGTATAGCAATCAGCCCCAGCATTTT. Full variable domain (remainder filled in from reference TRBV19 and TRBJ1-5): DGGITQSPKYLFRKEGQNVTLSCEQNLNHDAMYWYRQDPGQGLRLIYYSQIVNDFQKGDIAEGYSVSREKKESFPLTVTSAQKNPTAFYLCASTYGQQYSNQPQHFGDGTRLSIL.

V is TRBV28 and J is TRBJ1-2; 7 bases line up with TRBD1. The CDR3 is made up of 13 amino acids. Unmatched junction bases numbered 3, after V lost 6 bases and J lost 2 bases. CDR1 and CDR2 from the germline V gene are MDHEN and SYDVKM. CDR3 sequence reads: CASRTGLNYGYTF. CDR3 coding DNA: TGTGCCAGCAGGACAGGGTTGAACTATGGCTACACCTTC.

This clonotype was detected a few times. The chain carries TRBV12-3 or TRBV12-4 and TRBJ2-2, with 10 positions matching TRBD2. The ends lost 5 bases at V and 2 bases at J; junction bases unmatched: 2. This CDR3 region has 15 residues. The CDR3 region is CASSILAGNTGELFF. The DNA of the CDR3 is TGTGCCAGCAGTATACTAGCGGGAAACACCGGGGAGCTGTTTTTT.

The chain links TRBV15 to TRBJ2-4; TRBD1 is a possible D gene (7 bases). In germline, CDR1 is LNHNV, CDR2 YYDKDF (reference sequence). This CDR3 has 12 residues. The ends were cut back, 7 bases at V and 7 bases at J, with 11 bases in the middle. CDR3 DNA: TGTGCCACCAACGCAGGGGGGAACATTCAGTACTTC. It translates to CATNAGGNIQYF.

This clonotype was seen a few times. The V gene is TRBV7-8, the J gene TRBJ2-1; TRBD1 aligns across 8 bases. The germline CDR1 and CDR2 sequences are SGHVS and FQNEAQ. Unmatched junction bases numbered 10, after V lost 5 bases and J lost 4 bases. This CDR3 comprises 16 residues. CDR3 sequence (DNA): TGTGCCAGCAGCCGTGGGCGGGGACAGGATTACAATGAGCAGTTCTTC. It translates to CASSRGRGQDYNEQFF. The full variable domain, completed using reference TRBV7-8 and TRBJ2-1, is GAGVSQSPRYKVAKRGQDVALRCDPISGHVSLFWYQQALGQGPEFLTYFQNEAQLDKSGLPSDRFFAERPEGSVSTLKIQRTQQEDSAVYLCASSRGRGQDYNEQFFGPGTRLTVL.

This chain joins TRBV29-1 and TRBJ1-5, with D uncertain. The germline gives CDR1 SQVTM, CDR2 ANQGSEA. This CDR3 contains 13 residues. V lost 4 bases and J lost 4, with 11 bases in between. CDR3 in DNA: TGCAGCGTTGTAGACGGATCTAATCAGCCCCAGCATTTT. It specifies CSVVDGSNQPQHF.

This clonotype was seen a handful of times. V usage is TRBV5-1 and J usage is TRBJ2-7, with 9 bases aligning to TRBD2. The CDR3 consists of 14 residues. The V and J ends lost 5 bases and 3 bases, in that order; junction bases with no gene match: 6. Germline V gene lookup returns CDR1 SGHRS and CDR2 YFSETQ. The CDR3 region has the DNA TGCGCCAGCAGTGATAGCGGGGGCCGCTACGAGCAGTACTTC. As protein: CASSDSGGRYEQYF. The full variable domain, completed using reference TRBV5-1 and TRBJ2-7, is KAGVTQTPRYLIKTRGQQVTLSCSPISGHRSVSWYQQTPGQGLQFLFEYFSETQRNKGNFPGRFSGRQFSNSRSEMNVSTLELGDSALYLCASSDSGGRYEQYFGPGTRLTVT.

This CDR3 reads CASSGPGQGTYNEQFF. CDR3 DNA sequence: TGTGCCAGCAGTGGTCCAGGACAGGGGACCTACAATGAGCAGTTCTTC. The chain joins TRBV25-1 to TRBJ2-1; TRBD1 matches at 9 bases. In germline, CDR1 is MGHDK, CDR2 SYGVNS. V was pared by 4 bases and J by 2 bases, with 6 bases of the junction left unmatched. This CDR3 region has 16 residues.